These 32 T cell receptor beta chains were sequenced from one sample in a study of CD8 T cells in ankylosing spondylitis. MiXCR, applied by TCRdb to the 5' RACE reads, yields one record per CDR3 protein. The table lists 200,000 to 300,000 distinct CDR3 sequences, over 8.5% of them singletons, with nearly 7% in the top ten. The sequenced material came from blood, either unsorted or a sorted T cell fraction (not recorded which). These receptors came from a male donor with ankylosing spondylitis or in good health (not recorded which).

This clonotype appeared many times. The chain recombines TRBV12-3 or TRBV12-4 with TRBJ2-1, with 7 bases that match TRBD2. Germline trimming cut 8 bases from V and 0 bases from J; bases unmatched to any gene: 10. This CDR3 spans 16 amino acids. The CDR3 coding sequence is TGTGCCAGCTGTGTTAGTTGGGGGGGCTCCTACAATGAGCAGTTCTTC. It encodes CASCVSWGGSYNEQFF.

This clonotype was picked up many times. The chain combines TRBV5-1 with TRBJ1-2; no reliable D call. This CDR3 has 16 residues. Germline V gene data show CDR1 as SGHRS and CDR2 as YFSETQ. V was shortened by 4 bases and J by 3 bases, with 19 bases between the two germline ends. The chain's CDR3 is CASSPGSGVMDYGYTF. DNA for the CDR3: TGCGCCAGCAGCCCCGGGTCAGGTGTCATGGACTATGGCTACACCTTC.

The chain recombines TRBV7-2 with TRBJ2-2; possible D gene TRBD2, 6 bases. This CDR3 has 15 residues. Trimming removed 1 base from V and 3 bases from J, with 9 bases in between. Germline V CDR1 and CDR2: SGHTA, FQGNSA. The CDR3 bases are TGTGCCAGCAGCTTAGAACTAGCAGACACCGGGGAGCTGTTTTTT. Translating it yields CASSLELADTGELFF.

This clonotype was recorded at least ten times. V and J are TRBV20-1 and TRBJ2-1; D unclear. The V end was cut by 0 bases, the J end by 2 bases, with 14 bases between. Germline V gene data show CDR1 as DFQATT and CDR2 as SNEGSKA (reference sequence). The CDR3 covers 16 residues. This CDR3 reads CSARDPRDSPYNEQFF. CDR3 DNA sequence: TGCAGTGCTAGAGATCCCCGTGATAGTCCCTACAATGAGCAGTTCTTC.

This clonotype was recorded many times. This chain links TRBV20-1 with TRBJ2-5; no reliable D call. Trimming shortened V by 6 bases and J by 1 base, and 9 bases separated the two germline ends. This CDR3 region has 12 residues. Germline CDR1 and CDR2: DFQATT and SNEGSKA (reference sequence). CDR3 region: CSARLFQETQYF. CDR3 bases: TGCAGTGCCCGGCTCTTCCAAGAGACCCAGTACTTC.

The rearrangement uses TRBV5-4 and TRBJ2-2, with a tentative D call TRBD2 (5 bases). CDR3 length equals 12 residues. Germline V gives CDR1 SGHNT, CDR2 YYREEE (reference sequence). V shed 2 bases and J shed 9 bases, with 8 bases lying between them. CDR3 DNA sequence: TGTGCCAGCAGCTTCGGGGAGAGGGAGCTGTTTTTT. Its translation is CASSFGERELFF.

CDR3 residues: CASVLRSGRAGNEQFF. The CDR3 coding sequence is TGTGCCTCCGTCCTTCGTAGCGGGAGGGCCGGAAATGAGCAGTTCTTC. The J gene is TRBJ2-1, the V gene TRBV12-3 or TRBV12-4, with 11 nucleotides matching TRBD2. V lost 11 bases and J lost 7; bases outside the gene matches: 16. This CDR3 is built from 16 residues.

This clonotype occurred a few times. The chain employs TRBV7-2 and TRBJ2-5; the D gene is possibly TRBD1 (5 bases). The germline V gene encodes CDR1 SGHTA and CDR2 FQGNSA. The CDR3 runs to 14 residues. Trimming left V 2 bases short and J 5 bases short, with 12 bases between. The CDR3, as DNA: TGTGCCAGCAGCTTACAAACAGGCCGGGAGACCCAGTACTTC. Amino acid sequence: CASSLQTGRETQYF. Full variable domain (missing parts from reference TRBV7-2 and TRBJ2-5): GAGVSQSPSNKVTEKGKDVELRCDPISGHTALYWYRQSLGQGLEFLIYFQGNSAPDKSGLPSDRFSAERTGGSVSTLTIQRTQQEDSAVYLCASSLQTGRETQYFGPGTRLLVL.

V is TRBV6-1 and J is TRBJ1-2; no clear D. Germline values: CDR1 MNHNS, CDR2 SASEGT. The CDR3 runs 13 residues. V lost 8 bases to trimming and J lost 6 bases, with 16 bases between them. CDR3: CASGPTAGDGYTF. CDR3 bases: TGTGCCAGCGGCCCTACGGCAGGAGATGGCTACACCTTC.

The chain couples TRBV7-3 to TRBJ2-3, with D possibly matching TRBD1 (6 bases). Germline V gene sequence: CDR1 SGHTA, CDR2 FQGTGA. The CDR3 is 14 residues long. Trimming removed 2 bases at V and 3 bases at J, with 9 bases between. CDR3 sequence: CASSLWGLTDTQYF. The CDR3 nucleotides are TGTGCCAGCAGCTTATGGGGGCTAACAGATACGCAGTATTTT.

V and J are TRBV20-1 and TRBJ1-2; D is uncertain. V gave up 1 base and J gave up 7 bases, with 7 bases separating them. The length of the CDR3 is 11 residues. Germline V CDR1 and CDR2: DFQATT, SNEGSKA (reference sequence). CDR3 bases: TGCAGTGCTAGAGTGGGAACTGGCTACACCTTC. It specifies CSARVGTGYTF.

This clonotype was picked up many times. V is TRBV28 and J is TRBJ1-1; 8 bases are a match to TRBD1. V trimming: 2 bases; J trimming: 6 bases; junction bases outside the gene matches: 14. Germline values: CDR1 MDHEN, CDR2 SYDVKM. The CDR3 totals 17 residues. CDR3 sequence: CASSLAAGGGGNSEAFF. Written as DNA, the CDR3 is TGTGCCAGCAGTTTAGCGGCAGGGGGCGGCGGTAACTCTGAAGCTTTCTTT. The full variable domain, completed using reference TRBV28 and TRBJ1-1, is DVKVTQSSRYLVKRTGEKVFLECVQDMDHENMFWYRQDPGLGLRLIYFSYDVKMKEKGDIPEGYSVSREKKERFSLILESASTNQTSMYLCASSLAAGGGGNSEAFFGQGTRLTVV.

The chain uses TRBV5-4 and TRBJ2-5; either TRBD1 or TRBD2 may supply D (5 bases each). This CDR3 has 16 residues. The V gene lost 2 bases and the J gene lost 1 base, with 15 bases spanning the gap. Germline loops: CDR1 SGHNT, CDR2 YYREEE (reference sequence). Here the CDR3 DNA reads TGTGCCAGCAGCTTTTCAGGGAGACAGACCCAAGAGACCCAGTACTTC. Translation gives CASSFSGRQTQETQYF.

This clonotype has a count of ten or more. This sequence joins TRBV2 and TRBJ1-5; a weak D match, TRBD1 (5 bases). Germline assignment: CDR1 SNHLY and CDR2 FYNNEI. The germline V and J ends were trimmed by 4 bases and 0 bases, with 10 bases remaining between them. CDR3 size: 15 residues. CDR3 bases: TGTGCCAGCAGTGTCGGACAATATAGCAATCAGCCCCAGCATTTT. Protein sequence: CASSVGQYSNQPQHF.

This clonotype was observed many times. This chain connects TRBV30 to TRBJ1-2; 10 bases line up with TRBD1. Germline V gives CDR1 GTSNPN, CDR2 SVGIG (reference sequence). The CDR3 has 14 amino acids. The J segment lost 4 bases and the V segment lost 3 bases, leaving 5 bases of the junction unmatched. CDR3 region: CAWRGTGASYGYTF. The CDR3, as DNA: TGTGCCTGGAGGGGGACAGGGGCCAGCTATGGCTACACCTTC.

This clonotype has ten or more counts. The V and J genes are TRBV7-3 and TRBJ2-1, with TRBD2 identical over 13 bases. J gave up 4 bases and V 4 bases, and 7 bases lay outside the gene matches. Germline CDR1 is SGHTA and CDR2 is FQGTGA. The CDR3 consists of 17 residues. Here the CDR3 reads CASSSRRTSGGYNEQFF. The CDR3 DNA is TGTGCCAGCAGCTCACGTCGGACTAGCGGGGGTTACAATGAGCAGTTCTTC.

The sample holds many counts of this clonotype. The rearrangement links TRBV7-8 to TRBJ2-7; weak D call: TRBD1 (5 bases). V was cut by 5 bases and J by 2 bases, with 16 bases left in between. The CDR3 totals 15 residues. Germline CDR1 is SGHVS and CDR2 is FQNEAQ. CDR3 residues: CASSQRQHLAYEQYF. The CDR3 region has the DNA TGTGCCAGCAGCCAGAGACAGCACCTAGCCTACGAGCAGTACTTC.

Many counts were recorded for this clonotype. This chain uses TRBV7-9 with TRBJ1-1; 9 nucleotides match TRBD1. The CDR3 has 15 residues. The germline gives CDR1 SEHNR, CDR2 FQNEAQ (reference sequence). Trimming removed 3 bases from V and 5 bases from J; junction bases left unmatched: 7. The CDR3 spells CASSFSQGALTEAFF. In DNA, the CDR3 is TGTGCCAGCAGCTTTTCACAGGGGGCGCTGACTGAAGCTTTCTTT.

This clonotype was recorded many times. The V call is TRBV30, the J call TRBJ1-4, with D unclear. This CDR3 has 13 residues. Per germline, CDR1 GTSNPN and CDR2 SVGIG (reference sequence). Between the trimmed V and J ends, which lost 2 bases and 7 bases, there was a span of 11 bases. CDR3 sequence (DNA): TGTGCCTGGAGTTCTGGGGTTCCTGAAAAACTGTTTTTT. Its translation: CAWSSGVPEKLFF.

This clonotype was detected ten times or more. The chain joins TRBV9 to TRBJ2-1; either TRBD1 or TRBD2 may fit D (6 bases each). V lost 3 bases, J lost 0 bases, and 19 bases lay in between. CDR3 length: 18 residues. Germline CDR1 reads SGDLS; CDR2 reads YYNGEE. This CDR3 reads CASSERGDSRPSYNEQFF. The DNA of the CDR3 is TGTGCCAGCAGCGAGAGGGGGGATTCGCGGCCCTCCTACAATGAGCAGTTCTTC.

The sample holds many counts of this clonotype. This rearrangement joins TRBV5-1 to TRBJ1-1, with 8 nucleotides matching TRBD1. The germline V gene encodes CDR1 SGHRS and CDR2 YFSETQ. The V segment lost 4 bases and the J segment 4 bases; nucleotides outside the gene matches: 12. This CDR3 is 16 amino acids long. The CDR3 nucleotides are TGCGCCAGCAGCATCGGACAGGGATGGCTCGGCACTGAAGCTTTCTTT. Protein: CASSIGQGWLGTEAFF.

The count of this clonotype is one. A much more abundant neighbour one base away suggests this may be a read error. The rearrangement joins TRBV29-1 to TRBJ1-1, with D perhaps matching TRBD1 (5 bases). The V gene's germline CDR1 is SQVTM and CDR2 ANQGSEA. The V end lost 4 bases, the J end lost 6 bases, and 6 bases lay between the germline ends. CDR3 length equals 10 residues. In DNA form, the CDR3 reads TGCAGCGTTGCGGGGGCTGAAGCTTTCTTT. Its protein product is CSVAGAEAFF.

This clonotype was seen many times. V usage is TRBV10-3 and J usage is TRBJ2-1; 14 nucleotides align to TRBD2. Germline CDR1 ENHRY, CDR2 SYGVKD. J was trimmed by 0 bases and V by 0 bases; bases with no gene match: 4. This CDR3 comprises 19 residues. CDR3 sequence (DNA): TGTGCCATCAGTGAGTCGACTAGCGGGAGGGTGAGCTCCTACAATGAGCAGTTCTTC. Translated, it gives CAISESTSGRVSSYNEQFF.

At least ten counts were recorded for this clonotype. The chain carries TRBV20-1 and TRBJ1-2; D unresolved. V lost 6 bases and J lost 7, with 15 bases in between. Looked up from germline, CDR1 is DFQATT and CDR2 is SNEGSKA (reference sequence). The CDR3 consists of 12 residues. CDR3 sequence (DNA): TGCAGTGCCGCGGACTCAGCCGGTGGCTACACCTTC. It is translated as CSAADSAGGYTF.

The V and J genes are TRBV30 and TRBJ1-2; D not resolved. Trimming shortened V by 7 bases and J by 8 bases, and 14 bases separated the two germline ends. In germline, CDR1 is GTSNPN, CDR2 SVGIG (reference sequence). The CDR3 contains 11 residues. The CDR3 here is CAYRSQGGYTF. In nucleotides, the CDR3 is TGTGCCTACCGCAGCCAAGGCGGCTACACCTTC. Full variable domain (rest looked up from reference TRBV30 and TRBJ1-2): SQTIHQWPATLVQPVGSPLSLECTVEGTSNPNLYWYRQAAGRGLQLLFYSVGIGQISSEVPQNLSASRPQDRQFILSSKKLLLSDSGFYLCAYRSQGGYTFGSGTRLTVV.

Ten or more counts support this clonotype. The genes are TRBV3-1 and TRBJ1-1; D is uncertain. CDR1 is LGHDT, CDR2 YNNKEL, per germline (reference sequence). This CDR3 is built from 16 residues. The germline V and J ends were trimmed by 4 bases and 6 bases, with 21 bases remaining between them. This CDR3 reads CASSPHQFLSVSEAFF. The CDR3 bases are TGTGCCAGCAGCCCCCACCAATTCCTTTCGGTCTCTGAAGCTTTCTTT.

This clonotype was counted at least ten times. V and J are TRBV20-1 and TRBJ1-6; no clear D gene. The CDR3 has 14 amino acids. Germline V gene sequence: CDR1 DFQATT, CDR2 SNEGSKA (reference sequence). Trimming took off 4 bases at V and 5 bases at J, with 12 bases between the two ends. CDR3: CSAKDNRDNSPLHF. The CDR3 region has the DNA TGCAGTGCTAAAGACAATCGGGATAATTCACCCCTCCACTTT.

The V and J genes are TRBV3-1 and TRBJ2-7; 7 nucleotides agree with TRBD2. The CDR3 has 18 residues. V lost 0 bases to trimming and J lost 2 bases; unmatched junction nucleotides: 13. Germline V gene data show CDR1 as LGHDT and CDR2 as YNNKEL (reference sequence). Written as DNA, the CDR3 is TGTGCCAGCAGCCAAGATGCAGGCGGGAGCGTCGGGCCCTACGAGCAGTACTTC. It codes for CASSQDAGGSVGPYEQYF.

This clonotype was counted at least ten times. The chain carries TRBV12-3 or TRBV12-4 and TRBJ1-1, with D uncertain. V was shortened by 6 bases and J by 7 bases, with 12 bases between the two germline ends. The CDR3 length is 12 residues. CDR3 loop: CASREDGSEAFF. CDR3 in DNA: TGTGCCAGCAGAGAGGACGGGAGTGAAGCTTTCTTT.

This clonotype appeared a few times. The V and J genes are TRBV4-1 and TRBJ2-1; a possible D gene is TRBD2 (7 bases). The germline CDR1 and CDR2 sequences are MGHRA and YSYEKL. Trimming shortened V by 4 bases and J by 2 bases, and 18 bases separated the two germline ends. The CDR3 is made up of 17 amino acids. CDR3: CASSPTRTRGTYNEQFF. The CDR3 DNA reads as TGCGCCAGCAGCCCCACTCGGACTAGGGGGACCTACAATGAGCAGTTCTTC.

J is TRBJ1-3 and V is TRBV12-5; D remains unclear. The CDR3 spans 13 residues. CDR1 and CDR2 from the germline V gene are LGHNT and FRNRAP. With 4 bases removed from V and 1 base from J, the gap between germline ends came to 5 bases. CDR3 sequence reads: CASGSLSGNTIYF. The CDR3 nucleotides read TGTGCTAGTGGTTCCCTTTCTGGAAACACCATATATTTT.

This clonotype has ten or more counts. The chain joins TRBV9 to TRBJ1-6; 10 bases are shared with TRBD1. The CDR3 has 15 amino acids. Germline CDR1 SGDLS, CDR2 YYNGEE. V gave up 0 bases and J gave up 8 bases; unmatched junction bases: 2. The CDR3 region is CASSVAGTGDSPLHF. Here the CDR3 DNA reads TGTGCCAGCAGCGTAGCAGGGACAGGGGATTCACCCCTCCACTTT.